This T cell receptor (beta chain) was sequenced for a study of blood T cell repertoires in COVID-19. Using immunoSEQ multiplex PCR, the repertoire was profiled, and TCRdb retains in-frame clones only, with some absent. Of fewer than 200,000 clones in the sample, roughly 84% were seen once. Trimming left V 7 bases short and J 3 bases short, with 6 bases between. Looked up from germline, CDR1 is MNHNY and CDR2 is SVGAGI (reference sequence). This CDR3 has 11 residues. This clonotype was sampled from a man aged 55 to 70 who had recovered from COVID-19. The sample taken for sequencing was peripheral blood. The chain carries TRBV6-6 and TRBJ2-5; no definite D call. This CDR3 reads CASTQKETQYF. The CDR3 bases are TGTGCCAGCACCCAGAAAGAGACCCAGTACTTC.